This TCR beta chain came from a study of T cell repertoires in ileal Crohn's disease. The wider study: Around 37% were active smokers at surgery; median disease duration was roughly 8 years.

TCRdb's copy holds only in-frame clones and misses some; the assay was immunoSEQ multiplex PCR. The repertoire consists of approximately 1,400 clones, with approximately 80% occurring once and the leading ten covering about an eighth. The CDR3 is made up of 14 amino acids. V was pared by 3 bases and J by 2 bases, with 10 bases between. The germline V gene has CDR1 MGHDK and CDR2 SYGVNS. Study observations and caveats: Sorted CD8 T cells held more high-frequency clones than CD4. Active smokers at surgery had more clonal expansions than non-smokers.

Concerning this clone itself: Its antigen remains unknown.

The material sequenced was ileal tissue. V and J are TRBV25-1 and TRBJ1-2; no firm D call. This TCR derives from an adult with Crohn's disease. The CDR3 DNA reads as TGTGCCAGCAGTGATTGGGCGGGGAACTATGGCTACACCTTC. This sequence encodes CASSDWAGNYGYTF.